The rows below give T cell receptor beta chains drawn from one sample of a study of radiotherapy plus CTLA-4 blockade in lung cancer. Generated by immunoSEQ multiplex PCR, the TCRdb table keeps only in-frame clones and is missing some. The repertoire holds approximately 95,000 clones, 75% to 85% seen once, with roughly 3.5% in the top ten. The sequences come from peripheral blood, collected from a patient treated with radiotherapy plus ipilimumab. The receptors shown here come from a human donor with non-small cell lung cancer who had a partial response to radiotherapy plus ipilimumab. CDR3s include the opening cysteine and the closing phenylalanine or tryptophan. The D gene is left open where the match is weak. Not all rows give a size; the values are once, few, many and, for expanded clones, a class.

V gene	CDR3 length	J gene	clone size	D gene	CDR3 protein	CDR3 DNA
TRBV7-6	18	TRBJ2-2	-	TRBD2	CASSFRTSGRANTGELFF	TGTGCCAGCAGCTTTCGGACTAGCGGGAGAGCGAACACCGGGGAGCTGTTTTTT
TRBV15	14	TRBJ2-1	-	-	CATSKDPSSDEQFF	TGTGCCACCAGCAAAGACCCCTCTAGCGATGAGCAGTTCTTC
TRBV5-1	15	TRBJ2-3	-	TRBD1	CASSPGTASTDAQYF	TGCGCCAGCAGCCCCGGGACAGCTAGCACAGATGCGCAGTATTTT
TRBV10-1	14	TRBJ2-7	-	TRBD2	CASSSSGRAEEQYF	TGCGCCAGCAGCTCTAGCGGGAGGGCGGAGGAGCAGTACTTC
TRBV5-8	12	TRBJ1-3	-	-	CASSLSGNTIYF	TGTGCCAGCAGCCTAAGTGGAAACACCATATATTTT
TRBV18	13	TRBJ2-3	-	-	CASSPRTTDTQYF	TGTGCCAGCTCACCGCGGACTACAGATACGCAGTATTTT
TRBV7-3	13	TRBJ1-5	few	TRBD1	CASSQDRDQPQHF	TGTGCCAGCAGCCAGGACAGGGATCAGCCCCAGCATTTT
TRBV29-1	13	TRBJ2-7	-	TRBD2	CSVAAGVNYEQYF	TGCAGCGTTGCAGCGGGAGTTAACTACGAGCAGTACTTC
TRBV7-9	17	TRBJ2-2	-	TRBD1	CASSPPRQGIYGGELFF	TGTGCCAGCAGCCCACCGAGACAGGGAATTTACGGCGGGGAGCTGTTTTTT
TRBV9	15	TRBJ2-5	-	TRBD1	CASSVALDRLETQYF	TGTGCCAGCAGCGTGGCCCTGGACAGGCTAGAGACCCAGTACTTC
TRBV18	16	TRBJ2-1	-	TRBD1	CASSPAGGWGYNEQFF	TGTGCCAGCTCACCCGCAGGGGGTTGGGGTTACAATGAGCAGTTCTTC
TRBV5-6	16	TRBJ1-1	-	-	CASSPRRTRGSTEAFF	TGTGCCAGCAGCCCAAGGAGGACGCGGGGTTCCACTGAAGCTTTCTTT
TRBV9	13	TRBJ1-2	-	-	CASSATGNYGYTF	TGTGCCAGCAGCGCTACAGGGAACTATGGCTACACCTTC
TRBV19	17	TRBJ2-1	-	TRBD2	CASSIIGLAGRNNEQFF	TGTGCCAGTAGTATAATTGGGCTAGCGGGTCGAAACAATGAGCAGTTCTTC
TRBV5-1	16	TRBJ2-6	-	-	CASSLGSTAGANVLTF	TGCGCCAGCAGCTTGGGCTCCACGGCTGGGGCCAACGTCCTGACTTTC
TRBV27	15	TRBJ2-5	-	TRBD2	CASTPLGSGGLTQYF	TGTGCCAGCACCCCCTTGGGGAGCGGGGGACTTACCCAGTACTTC
TRBV11-3	12	TRBJ2-3	-	-	CASSLERDTQYF	TGTGCCAGCAGCTTAGAGCGAGATACGCAGTATTTT
TRBV11-1	15	TRBJ2-1	-	TRBD1	CASSYRDSTYNEQFF	TGTGCCAGCAGCTACCGGGACAGTACCTACAATGAGCAGTTCTTC
TRBV29-1	13	TRBJ1-1	-	-	CSVEGRERTEAFF	TGCAGCGTTGAGGGCAGGGAAAGGACTGAAGCTTTCTTT
TRBV7-3	17	TRBJ1-3	-	-	CASRVMAGVVAGNTIYF	TGTGCCAGCAGGGTGATGGCGGGGGTTGTAGCTGGAAACACCATATATTTT
TRBV11-2	16	TRBJ2-2	-	TRBD2	CASSLDTASGTGELFF	TGTGCCAGCAGCTTAGATACCGCTAGCGGGACCGGGGAGCTGTTTTTT
TRBV7-9	15	TRBJ2-4	-	-	CASSSRTEPKNIQYF	TGTGCCAGCAGCTCCCGGACAGAGCCGAAAAACATTCAGTACTTC
TRBV27	17	TRBJ1-2	-	TRBD1	CASSSGQGTAINYGYTF	TGTGCCAGCAGTTCCGGACAGGGCACGGCGATAAACTATGGCTACACCTTC
TRBV2	15	TRBJ2-7	few	TRBD1	CASRAGTGSSYEQYF	TGTGCCAGCAGGGCCGGGACAGGGAGCTCCTACGAGCAGTACTTC
TRBV5-4	16	TRBJ2-2	-	-	CASSLGQGGSTGELFF	TGTGCCAGCAGCTTAGGACAGGGCGGGAGCACCGGGGAGCTGTTTTTT
TRBV19	15	TRBJ1-2	-	-	CASREAGASVYGYTF	TGTGCCAGTAGAGAAGCAGGGGCTTCGGTCTATGGCTACACCTTC
TRBV19	16	TRBJ2-5	-	TRBD2	CASRTIAGGRAETQYF	TGTGCCAGCAGGACAATAGCGGGAGGGCGGGCAGAGACCCAGTACTTC
TRBV11-3	17	TRBJ2-5	-	TRBD2	CASSSGLAGGPSSTQYF	TGTGCCAGCAGCTCGGGACTAGCGGGAGGCCCATCAAGTACCCAGTACTTC
TRBV19	13	TRBJ2-7	-	TRBD2	CASSATSGYEQYF	TGTGCCAGTAGTGCCACTAGCGGCTACGAGCAGTACTTC
TRBV14	15	TRBJ2-5	few	-	CASSRRSSAAETQYF	TGTGCCAGCAGCCGCCGTTCGAGTGCCGCCGAGACCCAGTACTTC
TRBV10-2	14	TRBJ1-4	-	TRBD1	CASGPGQGDEKLFF	TGCGCCAGCGGTCCGGGACAGGGCGATGAAAAACTGTTTTTT
TRBV19	16	TRBJ1-5	-	-	CASSIRGDYSNQPQHF	TGTGCCAGTAGTATTCGGGGGGATTATAGCAATCAGCCCCAGCATTTT